This T cell receptor beta chain is drawn from a study of blood T cell repertoires in COVID-19. About the study: Acute and convalescent COVID-19 samples came from the United States, Italy and Spain. The cDNA or gDNA used as material had been derived from T cells, B-cell-depleted T cells, or PBMCs.

Study processing details: Using reference gene primer amplification, nucleated cell counts were estimated. Using immunoSEQ multiplex PCR, the repertoire was profiled, and TCRdb retains in-frame clones only, with some absent. V and J calls and clone size are those listed in that table; D and trimming were worked out from the DNA. The sample shows roughly 100,000 clones, 82% of them seen only once. This sequence originates from a man of 80 years or more with acute or convalescent COVID-19. Specimen: peripheral blood.

Here the CDR3 reads CASSQGAGWSNQPQHF. The CDR3 nucleotides read TGTGCCAGTAGCCAAGGTGCAGGCTGGAGCAATCAGCCCCAGCATTTT. This chain connects TRBV19 to TRBJ1-5; D unresolved. This CDR3 is built from 16 residues. Per germline, CDR1 LNHDA and CDR2 SQIVND (reference sequence). V was clipped by 6 bases and J by 1 base, with 16 bases between them.